Listed below are T cell receptor beta chains from one sample, sequenced in a study of blood T cell repertoires in COVID-19. TCRdb's copy holds only in-frame clones and misses some; the assay was immunoSEQ multiplex PCR. The data contain a few hundred thousand clones, 65% to 90% of them singletons. Sequenced input: PBMCs or T cells enriched from blood (not recorded which). The receptor source for this set is a woman aged 40 to 50 with acute COVID-19. Both conserved end residues are part of each CDR3.

>TRBV20-1|TRBJ2-7
CSASGATGAPDEQYF
>TRBV19|TRBJ1-6
CASKAGNDSPLHF
>TRBV10-3|TRBJ2-2
CAISEARGGTGELFF
>TRBV14|TRBJ1-2
CASSQKDWQGVFHVGYTF
>TRBV6-2/TRBV6-3|TRBJ1-2
CASSYSRTGSGYTF
>TRBV25-1|TRBJ2-5
CASSLGLGPETQYF
>TRBV3-1/TRBV3-2|TRBJ1-5
CASSQDRVNQPQHF
>TRBV5-1|TRBJ2-2
CASMMGPQSYTGELFF
>TRBV28|TRBJ2-1
CASSFVGGLAERSSYNEQFF
>TRBV28|TRBJ1-5
CASTSFRGQVEPQHF
>TRBV3-1/TRBV3-2|TRBJ1-4
CASSQGQGGLGEKLFF
>TRBV6-5|TRBJ1-2
CASMGQGPYGYTF
>TRBV28|TRBJ2-7
CASSFISGGISYEQYF
>TRBV5-4|TRBJ1-4
CASSWTGGINEKLFF
>TRBV19|TRBJ1-5
CASSKLDRAGQPQHF
>TRBV2|TRBJ1-5
CASSPPGNQPQHF
>TRBV24-1|TRBJ2-2
CATSDLDSNTGELFF
>TRBV11-2|TRBJ2-7
CASSLGLAGDSYEQYF
>TRBV28|TRBJ2-1
CASRSLTGLAGANSYNEQFF
>TRBV28|TRBJ1-2
CASITGGYGYTF
>TRBV19|TRBJ1-6
CASSSTGTNSPLHF
>TRBV2|TRBJ2-7
CASNRLTYEQYF
>TRBV6-5|TRBJ1-1
CASTRGEGTEAFF
>TRBV18|TRBJ1-5
CASSPAGVVNQPQHF
>TRBV7-9|TRBJ1-3
CASSLGRLDSGNTIYF
>TRBV24-1|TRBJ2-7
CATSDLQGNPFFSSYEQYF
>TRBV4-3|TRBJ1-1
CASSQSTGRPEAFF
>TRBV6-5|TRBJ1-2
CASISRPGDYYGYTF
>TRBV2|TRBJ2-5
CAGKVPGQETQYF
>TRBV5-1|TRBJ2-3
CASSPGAADTQYF
>TRBV28|TRBJ2-5
CASSLPGTGGKTQYF
>TRBV6-2/TRBV6-3|TRBJ1-1
CASSYSRVGTEAFF
>TRBV29-1|TRBJ2-5
CSVFWGPEETQYF
>TRBV5-1|TRBJ1-1
CASSFTGPNTEAFF
>TRBV7-3|TRBJ2-3
CASSTRLAGTDTQYF
>TRBV5-4|TRBJ1-5
CASSLGGDPGQPQHF
>TRBV28|TRBJ2-7
CASSSGLPSHEQYF
>TRBV6-2/TRBV6-3|TRBJ1-2
CASSYTHDRKQNGYTF
>TRBV5-1|TRBJ2-5
CASSFIPGQGSQTQYF
>TRBV18|TRBJ1-1
CASSAQTGVNTEAFF
>TRBV4-1|TRBJ2-3
CASSQAGTSGSADTQYF
>TRBV4-3|TRBJ2-7
CASSQEIGDYYEQYF
>TRBV5-1|TRBJ1-2
CASSPDRGGGYTF
>TRBV7-2|TRBJ1-4
CASSLDGTVDEKLFF
>TRBV5-1|TRBJ1-3
CASSFGQGRDTIYF
>TRBV28|TRBJ2-3
CASRGAGYTDTQYF
>TRBV6-5|TRBJ1-5
CASSNGGGGNQPQHF
>TRBV7-2|TRBJ2-3
CASSLEGTGSTDTQYF
>TRBV9|TRBJ2-3
CASSSKLAASTDTQYF
>TRBV21-1|TRBJ2-3
CASSKGDRGLRRNSPDTQYF
>TRBV3-1/TRBV3-2|TRBJ2-5
CASSLGTGGPQETQYF